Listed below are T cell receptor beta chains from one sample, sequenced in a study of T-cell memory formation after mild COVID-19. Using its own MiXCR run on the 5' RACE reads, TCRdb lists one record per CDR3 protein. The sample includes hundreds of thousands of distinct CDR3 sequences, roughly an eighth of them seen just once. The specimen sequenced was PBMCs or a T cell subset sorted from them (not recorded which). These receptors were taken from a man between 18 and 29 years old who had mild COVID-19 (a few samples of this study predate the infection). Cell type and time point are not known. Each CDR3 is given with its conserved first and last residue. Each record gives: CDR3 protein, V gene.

CDR3: CASSDPGWSGANIQYF
V: TRBV10-2

CDR3: CSASILAGVAGELFF
V: TRBV20-1

CDR3: CASSSRPGSLNEQFF
V: TRBV12-3/TRBV12-4

CDR3: CAPWKGDQNIQYF
V: TRBV24-1

CDR3: CASSGIGAEAFF
V: TRBV7-9

CDR3: CSADGNEQFF
V: TRBV20-1

CDR3: CASSEMGQGGGELFF
V: TRBV6-1

CDR3: CASSRLPGVIYGYTF
V: TRBV4-1

CDR3: CASSVGPQGEGYTF
V: TRBV9

CDR3: CASSLLLDQPQHF
V: TRBV4-1

CDR3: CSARSIRVPGPDTQYF
V: TRBV20-1

CDR3: CASRFGLTSSGANVLTF
V: TRBV4-1

CDR3: CASSLMDEQYF
V: TRBV5-4

CDR3: CATTGAARNSPLHF
V: TRBV6-6

CDR3: CASSSTGHTQYF
V: TRBV12-3/TRBV12-4

CDR3: CASTRAGSISDTQYF
V: TRBV28

CDR3: CASSWYRGSEAFF
V: TRBV7-3

CDR3: CASSLDYQETQYF
V: TRBV7-3

CDR3: CASSQPGQGFYEQYF
V: TRBV4-1

CDR3: CASRDSGTWNYGYTF
V: TRBV5-1

CDR3: CASSRAGRTSGDTQYF
V: TRBV4-3

CDR3: CASSARTGVSPQHF
V: TRBV4-3

CDR3: CASSPGFGTADEKLFF
V: TRBV4-3

CDR3: CASSAGTGARGYSYEQYF
V: TRBV9

CDR3: CASRILGQGAETQYF
V: TRBV5-1

CDR3: CSARSSLNQPQHF
V: TRBV20-1

CDR3: CSVDGSTDTQYF
V: TRBV29-1

CDR3: CSATGTTVTDTQYF
V: TRBV20-1

CDR3: CASSGNRGEETQYF
V: TRBV9

CDR3: CSASIMAVGPYEQYF
V: TRBV20-1

CDR3: CAMTGGSSNEQFF
V: TRBV10-3